This TCR beta chain was identified in a study of T cell changes during pregnancy in multiple sclerosis. The length of the CDR3 is 14 residues. CDR1 SGHRS and CDR2 YFSETQ come from the germline V gene. Trimming took off 6 bases at V and 3 bases at J, with 12 bases between the two ends. Assay: immunoSEQ multiplex PCR; the TCRdb copy retains only in-frame clones and omits some. The sample consists of roughly 39,000 clones, roughly 92% of them appearing once. This receptor was obtained from a female donor with multiple sclerosis, enrolled in a pregnancy study. This sequence joins TRBV5-1 and TRBJ1-4; D gene ambiguous. The sample consisted of CD4+ T cells from peripheral blood mononuclear cells, taken before pregnancy. The CDR3 sequence is CASTWAGPNEKLFF. The CDR3 bases are TGCGCCAGCACTTGGGCGGGCCCTAATGAAAAACTGTTTTTT.